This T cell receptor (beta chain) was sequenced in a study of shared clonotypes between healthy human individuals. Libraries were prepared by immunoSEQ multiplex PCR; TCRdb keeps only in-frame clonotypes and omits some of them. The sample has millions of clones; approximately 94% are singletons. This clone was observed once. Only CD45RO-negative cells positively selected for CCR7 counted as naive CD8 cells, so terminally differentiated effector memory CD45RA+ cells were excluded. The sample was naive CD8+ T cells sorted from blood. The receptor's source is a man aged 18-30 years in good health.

Here the CDR3 DNA reads TGTGCCAGCAGCTTAGATACAGCATCGGAGCTTTTCTCTGGAAACACCATATATTTT. It is translated as CASSLDTASELFSGNTIYF. This sequence joins TRBV7-8 and TRBJ1-3; D gene uncertain. The CDR3 runs to 19 residues. Germline loops: CDR1 SGHVS, CDR2 FQNEAQ. V dropped 1 base and J dropped 0 bases, with 19 bases sitting between them.